This T cell receptor (beta chain) was identified during a study of blood T cell repertoires in COVID-19. Background on the study: The samples span acute and convalescent COVID-19 from the United States, Italy and Spain.

This CDR3 comprises 14 residues. Germline assignment: CDR1 MDHEN and CDR2 SYDVKM. Trimming took 6 bases from V and 4 from J; bases not matched to a gene: 8. Per the original data handling: For nucleated cells, counts were estimated from reference gene primer amplification. The data were produced by immunoSEQ multiplex PCR, yet TCRdb's version contains in-frame clones alone and is incomplete. That table furnishes V, J and clone size, whereas the DNA furnished D and trimming. Found here are over 55,000 clones, about 85% of them singletons; the top ten hold approximately 20%. Enrollment of patients from Seattle took place during active infection, with longitudinal follow-up.

The sample comprised peripheral blood. The clonotype comes from a woman older than 75 with COVID-19, enrolled during active disease. The chain employs TRBV28 and TRBJ1-2; 7 bases line up with TRBD1. The CDR3 protein is CASSPGTVLYGYTF. The CDR3 region has the DNA TGTGCCAGCAGCCCTGGGACAGTACTCTATGGCTACACCTTC.